These T cell receptor beta chains were read from a single sample in a study of T cell responses to AZD1222 COVID-19 vaccine. Data came from immunoSEQ multiplex PCR; TCRdb stores just in-frame clones and leaves some out. Altogether fewer than 90,000 clones are present, around 84% being singletons, with the ten largest covering 5.6%. The sample was peripheral blood, taken 28 days after the second AZD1222 dose. The receptors shown here come from an adult who received the AZD1222 COVID-19 vaccine. CDR3s include the opening cysteine and the closing phenylalanine or tryptophan. A D gene is named only where the DNA matches it firmly. Clone size is stated in some rows and not others, as once, few, many or a class when expanded.

v_call	j_call	d_call	clone_size	cdr3_nt	cdr3_aa
TRBV5-1	TRBJ1-4	NA	NA	TGCGCCAGCAGCACCGGGAAGGGGAGTGAAAAACTGTTTTTT	CASSTGKGSEKLFF
TRBV9	TRBJ2-7	TRBD2	NA	TGTGCCAGCAGCGAAGGGGGGACTAGCGGTGGAGGGCAGTACTTC	CASSEGGTSGGGQYF
TRBV6-6	TRBJ1-6	TRBD1	NA	TGTGCCAGCGTTGACCGGACAGGGAGGAATTCACCCCTCCACTTT	CASVDRTGRNSPLHF
TRBV6-5	TRBJ1-2	TRBD1	NA	TGTGCCAGCAGTTACTTGGGACAGCACTATGGCTACACCTTC	CASSYLGQHYGYTF
TRBV4-2	TRBJ2-7	NA	NA	TGTGCCAGCAGCGAAGATCGCGGGCAGTACTTC	CASSEDRGQYF
TRBV4-1	TRBJ2-1	NA	NA	TGCGCCAGCAGCCAAGATCGGGGCCACAATGAGCAGTTCTTC	CASSQDRGHNEQFF
TRBV18	TRBJ1-2	TRBD1	once	TGTGCCAGCTCACCACTGGAAGGGGGCAATTTAGTCTTC	CASSPLEGGNLVF
TRBV3-1/TRBV3-2	TRBJ2-3	NA	NA	TGTGCCAGCAGCCACGGCCTCCCCCTCACAGATACGCAGTATTTT	CASSHGLPLTDTQYF
TRBV7-7	TRBJ2-2	NA	NA	TGTGCCAGCGCCCGGGCCGGGACCGGGGAGCTGTTTTTT	CASARAGTGELFF
TRBV7-2	TRBJ2-7	NA	NA	TGTGCCAGCAGCTGGGTGTTTTATGGAAGTCGGCCCTACGAGCAGTACTTC	CASSWVFYGSRPYEQYF
TRBV5-1	TRBJ2-3	NA	NA	TGCGCCAGCAGCATGAGCCAAAGCACAGATACGCAGTATTTT	CASSMSQSTDTQYF
TRBV18	TRBJ1-5	NA	NA	TGTGCCAGCTCACCGGGGAAAGGGGCCAATCAGCCCCAGCATTTT	CASSPGKGANQPQHF
TRBV3-1/TRBV3-2	TRBJ1-1	NA	NA	TGTGCCAGCAGCCAAGTTCTGACCCGGGGAACTGAAGCTTTCTTT	CASSQVLTRGTEAFF
TRBV6-5	TRBJ2-7	NA	NA	TGTGCCAGCAGGAGGAGCGGACAGTTCTCCTACGAGCAGTACTTC	CASRRSGQFSYEQYF
TRBV5-8	TRBJ2-7	TRBD2	NA	TGTGCCAGCAGCCCCCCGCCGGGGACTAGCGGGAGGCCCCTGCACTTC	CASSPPPGTSGRPLHF
TRBV28	TRBJ2-2	TRBD2	once	TGTGCCAGCAATCCGGGAGGGGTCACCGGGGAGCTGTTTTTT	CASNPGGVTGELFF
TRBV6-4	TRBJ1-5	NA	NA	TGTGCCAGCCCACCGGGAGCCAACAATCAGCCCCAGCATTTT	CASPPGANNQPQHF
TRBV7-9	TRBJ2-7	NA	NA	TGTGCCAGCAGCTTCGAGAACAGGGTCGGCTACGAGCAGTACTTC	CASSFENRVGYEQYF
TRBV5-1	TRBJ2-1	NA	NA	TGCGCCAGCAGCCCTACGGGGCGGGGCAATGAGCAGTTCTTC	CASSPTGRGNEQFF
TRBV19	TRBJ2-5	NA	NA	TGTGCCAGTAGTATAGGGCGGAGGCAAGAGACCCAGTACTTC	CASSIGRRQETQYF
TRBV24-1	TRBJ2-5	NA	NA	TGTGCCACCAGTGATTTAGGGTTTACAGGACAAGAGACCCAGTACTTC	CATSDLGFTGQETQYF
TRBV6-5	TRBJ2-7	NA	once	TGTGCCAGCAGTTACTCACAGGAAAACGAGCAGTACTTC	CASSYSQENEQYF
TRBV4-2	TRBJ2-3	TRBD2	NA	TGTGCCAGCAGCCAGTTGACCAGCGGGGGCACAGATACGCAGTATTTT	CASSQLTSGGTDTQYF
TRBV5-6	TRBJ1-5	NA	NA	TGTGCCAGCAGCTTATGGACGGACCTATATAGCAATCAGCCCCAGCATTTT	CASSLWTDLYSNQPQHF
TRBV19	TRBJ2-3	TRBD2	NA	TGTGCCACCCGAGCGGGGGTTGTAGATACGCAGTATTTT	CATRAGVVDTQYF
TRBV7-3	TRBJ2-3	NA	NA	TGTGCCAGCAGCTTAATGGGGCCTAGAGGGAGGTCCACAGATACGCAGTATTTT	CASSLMGPRGRSTDTQYF
TRBV11-3	TRBJ2-5	NA	NA	TGTGCCAGCAGCTCGGATGCTTCCCAAGAGACCCAGTACTTC	CASSSDASQETQYF
TRBV29-1	TRBJ1-2	NA	few	TGCAGCGTTGACTCTACGGTTGGCCTAAACTATGGCTACACCTTC	CSVDSTVGLNYGYTF
TRBV7-2	TRBJ2-7	NA	NA	TGTGCCAGCAGCTTAGAGGGGCTCTACGAGCAGTACTTC	CASSLEGLYEQYF
TRBV11-2	TRBJ1-5	NA	NA	TGTGCCAGCAGCTTAGATAATCAGCCCCAGCATTTT	CASSLDNQPQHF
TRBV6-2/TRBV6-3	TRBJ2-7	TRBD2	NA	TGTGCCAGCAGTTTAGGACTAGCGGGAGACAACGAGCAGTACTTC	CASSLGLAGDNEQYF
TRBV27	TRBJ1-2	NA	once	TGTGCCAGCAGTTTCAGCCGGGACCGCTATGGCTACACCTTC	CASSFSRDRYGYTF
TRBV19	TRBJ1-3	NA	NA	TGTGCCAGTAGTACTACAGGGAATTTGAACACCATATATTTT	CASSTTGNLNTIYF
TRBV28	TRBJ1-5	NA	NA	TGTGCCAGCAGTTTATTTATCGGGACACAGTTTAGCAATCAGCCCCAGCATTTT	CASSLFIGTQFSNQPQHF
TRBV24-1	TRBJ2-3	NA	once	TGTGCCACCAGTGATCCAGGACTACTCGGTGTAGATACGCAGTATTTT	CATSDPGLLGVDTQYF
TRBV5-4	TRBJ1-3	NA	many	TGTGCCAGCAGCCGGGGCACAGATGGTGGAAACACCATATATTTT	CASSRGTDGGNTIYF
TRBV3-1/TRBV3-2	TRBJ2-5	NA	NA	TGTGCCAGCAGCCAAGGGCAGAAGAAAGAGACCCAGTACTTC	CASSQGQKKETQYF
TRBV25-1	TRBJ1-2	TRBD1	NA	TGTGCCAGACAAAAGAAAGGGAAAGACAGGGCCCTCTATGGCTACACCTTC	CARQKKGKDRALYGYTF
TRBV19	TRBJ1-3	NA	NA	TGTGCCAGTAGTATAGCCGGCGGGGACTCTCCGGCGGGAAACACCATATATTTT	CASSIAGGDSPAGNTIYF
TRBV5-1	TRBJ1-3	NA	NA	TGCGCCAGTGCTATCGGGGGGCTCTACTCTGGAAACACCATATATTTT	CASAIGGLYSGNTIYF
TRBV19	TRBJ2-5	NA	NA	TGTGCCAGTAGTTCGGGACGACAGTACCAAGAGACCCAGTACTTC	CASSSGRQYQETQYF
TRBV5-1	TRBJ2-2	NA	NA	TGCGCCAGTAAGGGGGAGACGAACACCGGGGAGCTGTTTTTT	CASKGETNTGELFF
TRBV7-8	TRBJ2-7	TRBD1	NA	TGTGCCAGCAAATCCTTAGACAGGGGCCTCCTCGAGCAGTACTTC	CASKSLDRGLLEQYF
TRBV6-5	TRBJ2-1	TRBD1	NA	TGTGCCAGCAGTAAGACAGGGCACAATGAGCAGTTCTTC	CASSKTGHNEQFF
TRBV7-2	TRBJ1-5	NA	NA	TGTGCCAGCAGCTTACTGATTAATCAGCCCCAGCATTTT	CASSLLINQPQHF
TRBV4-2	TRBJ2-5	TRBD1	NA	TGTGCCAGCAGCCAAGGGACAGGGGAAGAGACCCAGTACTTC	CASSQGTGEETQYF
TRBV5-5	TRBJ2-4	TRBD1	NA	TGTGCCAGCAGCTTGGTGCCAGGGGGAGTTTACATTCAGTACTTC	CASSLVPGGVYIQYF